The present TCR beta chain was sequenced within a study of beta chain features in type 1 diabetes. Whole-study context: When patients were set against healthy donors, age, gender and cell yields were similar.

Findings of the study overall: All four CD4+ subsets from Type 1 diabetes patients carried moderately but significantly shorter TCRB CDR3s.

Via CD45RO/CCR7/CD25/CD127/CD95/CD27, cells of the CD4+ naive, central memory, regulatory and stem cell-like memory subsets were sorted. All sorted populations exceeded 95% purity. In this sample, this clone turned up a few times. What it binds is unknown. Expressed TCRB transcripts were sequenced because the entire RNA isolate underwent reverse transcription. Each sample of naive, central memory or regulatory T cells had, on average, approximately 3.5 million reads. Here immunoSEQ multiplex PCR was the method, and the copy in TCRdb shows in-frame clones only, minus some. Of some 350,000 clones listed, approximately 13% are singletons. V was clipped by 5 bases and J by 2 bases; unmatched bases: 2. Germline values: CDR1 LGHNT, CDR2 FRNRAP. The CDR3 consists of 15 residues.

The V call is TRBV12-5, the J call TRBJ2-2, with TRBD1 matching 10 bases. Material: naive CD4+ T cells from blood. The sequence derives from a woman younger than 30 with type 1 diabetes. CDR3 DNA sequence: TGTGCTAGTGGTGGGGACAGGGGCAACACCGGGGAGCTGTTTTTT. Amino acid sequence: CASGGDRGNTGELFF.